This T cell receptor (beta chain) was sequenced during a study of T cell clones after liver transplantation. The data were produced by immunoSEQ multiplex PCR, yet TCRdb's version contains in-frame clones alone and is incomplete. The table shows about 85,000 clones, with 80% to 85% occurring only once. J gave up 9 bases and V 11 bases, and 12 bases lay outside the gene matches. Germline V CDR1 and CDR2: MNHNS, SASEGT. The length of the CDR3 is 13 residues. Sorting of unstimulated PBMCs yielded separate CD3+CD4+ and CD3+CD8+ fractions. The sequenced sample was CD4+ T cells from blood, obtained approximately 45 months after liver transplant. The chain is built from TRBV6-1 and TRBJ1-1, with 10 bases fitting TRBD1. The receptor comes from a human patient who received a liver transplant. A share of the T cells may be of graft donor origin. CDR3 DNA sequence: TGTGCCGGGGGGGACAGGGGCCTAGGGAAAGCTTTCTTT. Amino acid sequence: CAGGDRGLGKAFF.